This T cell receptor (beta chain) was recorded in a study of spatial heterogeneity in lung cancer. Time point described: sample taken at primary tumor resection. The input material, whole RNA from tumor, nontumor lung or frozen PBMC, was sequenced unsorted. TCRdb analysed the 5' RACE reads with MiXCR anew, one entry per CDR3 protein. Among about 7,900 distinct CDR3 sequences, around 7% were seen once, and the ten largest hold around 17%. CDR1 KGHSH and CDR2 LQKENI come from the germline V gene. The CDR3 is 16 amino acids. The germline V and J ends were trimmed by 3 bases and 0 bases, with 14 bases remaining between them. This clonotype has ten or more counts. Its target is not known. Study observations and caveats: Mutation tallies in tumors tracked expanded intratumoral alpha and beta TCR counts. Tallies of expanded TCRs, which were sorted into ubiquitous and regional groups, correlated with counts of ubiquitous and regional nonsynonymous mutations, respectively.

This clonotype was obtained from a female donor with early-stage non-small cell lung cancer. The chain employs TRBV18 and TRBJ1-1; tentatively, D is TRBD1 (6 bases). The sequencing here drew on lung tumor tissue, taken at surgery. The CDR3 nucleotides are TGTGCCAGCTCACCCACTCGGGACATGGTGAACACTGAAGCTTTCTTT. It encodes CASSPTRDMVNTEAFF.